The 20 T cell receptor beta chains below all came from one sample that was sequenced in a study of blood T cell repertoires in COVID-19. Some clones are missing from TCRdb's copy, which holds only in-frame ones; the method was immunoSEQ multiplex PCR. The profile shows fewer than 600,000 clones, nearly 90% of them singletons. The material sequenced was peripheral blood. These receptors originate from a man between 18 and 35 years old with COVID-19, enrolled during active disease.

V and J are TRBV18 and TRBJ2-1; 12 nucleotides match TRBD2. The CDR3 has 13 residues. In germline, CDR1 is KGHSH, CDR2 LQKENI. The V segment lost 8 bases and the J segment 7 bases; nucleotides outside the gene matches: 3. CDR3 sequence (DNA): TGTGCCAGCAGGACTAGCGGGAAGAATGAGCAGTTCTTC. Protein product: CASRTSGKNEQFF.

The CDR3 nucleotides read TGCGCCAGCAGCCAAGTGACCGGTGGCGAGGCCGAGCAGTACTTC. This codes for CASSQVTGGEAEQYF. The V and J genes are TRBV4-1 and TRBJ2-7; D not certain. V was shortened by 1 base and J by 6 bases, with 16 bases between the two germline ends. The CDR3 length is 15 residues. Germline V gene sequence: CDR1 MGHRA, CDR2 YSYEKL.

This chain links TRBV4-1 with TRBJ1-2; 8 bases map to TRBD1. Germline CDR1 MGHRA, CDR2 YSYEKL. The CDR3 runs to 14 residues. The V gene end was trimmed by 3 bases and the J gene end by 5 bases; junction bases not matched to a gene: 5. The CDR3, as DNA: TGCGCCAGCAGCCAGTCGACAGGGGTGTATGGCTACACCTTC. This gives the protein CASSQSTGVYGYTF.

This clone was counted a few times. CDR3 protein: CASSPKMVAGGPGRYEQYF. The CDR3 DNA reads TGTGCCAGCAGTCCCAAGATGGTAGCGGGAGGGCCGGGGAGGTACGAGCAGTACTTC. This sequence joins TRBV4-2 and TRBJ2-7; TRBD2 matches 11 bases. Trimming removed 6 bases from V and 4 bases from J; junction bases left unmatched: 20. Germline CDR1 reads LGHNA; CDR2 reads YNFKEQ. The CDR3 contains 19 residues.

This clone came up once. The junction departs from germline at one end; a sequencing error may be responsible. The J gene is TRBJ2-7, the V gene TRBV7-7, with D uncertain. From germline, CDR1 is SSHAT and CDR2 FNYEAQ (reference sequence). This CDR3 has 12 residues. The CDR3 sequence: CASSTRKDEQYF. DNA for the CDR3: TGTGCTAGCAGCACCAGGAAGGACGAGCAGTACTTC.

This clone was counted a few times. The V call is TRBV2, the J call TRBJ2-5; 11 nucleotides line up with TRBD2. CDR3 length: 15 amino acids. Trimming took 5 bases from V and 4 from J; bases not matched to a gene: 6. CDR1 and CDR2 (germline): SNHLY, FYNNEI. The DNA of the CDR3 is TGTGCCAGCAGTCCGGGACTAGCGGCCAGAGAGACCCAGTACTTC. Protein: CASSPGLAARETQYF.

This clone is a singleton in its sample. The rearrangement joins TRBV7-6 to TRBJ2-5; D remains ambiguous. The CDR3 contains 15 residues. Deletions cut 5 bases from V and 3 bases from J, with 16 bases between. Germline values: CDR1 SGHVS, CDR2 FNYEAQ. CDR3 in amino acids: CASSRVFSLEETQYF. The CDR3 nucleotides read TGTGCCAGCAGCCGCGTCTTCTCATTGGAAGAGACCCAGTACTTC.

The chain combines TRBV2 with TRBJ2-2, with 11 bases lining up with TRBD2. The V and J ends lost 6 bases and 1 base, in that order; junction bases with no gene match: 1. The V gene's germline CDR1 is SNHLY and CDR2 FYNNEI. This CDR3 is 15 amino acids long. The CDR3 here is CASRGLAENTGELFF. CDR3 DNA: TGTGCCAGCAGGGGACTAGCGGAGAACACCGGGGAGCTGTTTTTT.

The chain carries TRBV30 and TRBJ1-1, with D tentatively TRBD1 (6 bases). Germline loops: CDR1 GTSNPN, CDR2 SVGIG (reference sequence). This CDR3 contains 15 residues. V was trimmed by 3 bases and J by 1 base, leaving 15 bases between them. Here the CDR3 DNA reads TGTGCCTGGAGATTCAGGGGCAAGGGGAACACTGAAGCTTTCTTT. It yields the protein CAWRFRGKGNTEAFF. Complete variable domain (other parts from reference TRBV30 and TRBJ1-1): SQTIHQWPATLVQPVGSPLSLECTVEGTSNPNLYWYRQAAGRGLQLLFYSVGIGQISSEVPQNLSASRPQDRQFILSSKKLLLSDSGFYLCAWRFRGKGNTEAFFGQGTRLTVV.

The chain recombines TRBV30 with TRBJ2-1; possibly TRBD2 for D (6 bases). Germline V gene data show CDR1 as GTSNPN and CDR2 as SVGIG (reference sequence). Deletions cut 8 bases from V and 0 bases from J, with 14 bases between. The CDR3 has 14 amino acids. CDR3 in amino acids: CAATEGGSYNEQFF. The CDR3 DNA follows: TGTGCCGCCACAGAGGGAGGCTCCTACAATGAGCAGTTCTTC.

In the case of this clone: The same CDR3 also results from other DNA sequences found in this sample. J is TRBJ1-1 and V is TRBV4-1; D is unclear. From germline, CDR1 is MGHRA and CDR2 YSYEKL. The length of the CDR3 is 15 residues. The V end was cut by 0 bases, the J end by 1 base, with 9 bases between. DNA for the CDR3: TGCGCCAGCAGCCAAGATGAGCTTTCGAACACTGAAGCTTTCTTT. Translating gives CASSQDELSNTEAFF.

This chain uses TRBV20-1 with TRBJ2-5; 8 bases fit TRBD2. Trimming removed 8 bases from V and 3 bases from J; junction bases left unmatched: 2. Germline CDR1 and CDR2: DFQATT and SNEGSKA (reference sequence). This CDR3 spans 11 amino acids. CDR3 sequence: CSSTSEETQYF. The CDR3, as DNA: TGCAGTTCGACTAGCGAAGAGACCCAGTACTTC.

This chain connects TRBV18 to TRBJ1-1; 7 nucleotides line up with TRBD1. V shed 6 bases and J 0 bases; nucleotides not matched to a gene: 13. Germline V lookup: CDR1 KGHSH, CDR2 LQKENI. This CDR3 is 17 amino acids long. The CDR3 loop is CASSLTGQHAMNTEAFF. CDR3 in DNA: TGTGCCAGCTCTCTTACGGGACAGCATGCAATGAACACTGAAGCTTTCTTT. Full variable domain (rest looked up from reference TRBV18 and TRBJ1-1): NAGVMQNPRHLVRRRGQEARLRCSPMKGHSHVYWYRQLPEEGLKFMVYLQKENIIDESGMPKERFSAEFPKEGPSILRIQQVVRGDSAAYFCASSLTGQHAMNTEAFFGQGTRLTVV.

This clone was detected once. V and J are TRBV2 and TRBJ2-4; D ambiguous. Germline V lookup: CDR1 SNHLY, CDR2 FYNNEI. The ends were cut back, 8 bases at V and 7 bases at J, with 12 bases in the middle. The CDR3 extends over 12 amino acids. CDR3 bases: TGTGCCAGCTGCACAGACGGTAACATTCAGTACTTC. Translation: CASCTDGNIQYF.

The rearrangement joins TRBV19 to TRBJ2-7; 9 nucleotides line up with TRBD2. The V gene's germline CDR1 is LNHDA and CDR2 SQIVND (reference sequence). The CDR3 totals 15 residues. Losses at the gene ends were 5 bases for V and 0 bases for J; bases not matched to a gene: 5. The CDR3 sequence: CASSYAGGPSYEQYF. In DNA form, the CDR3 reads TGTGCCAGTAGTTATGCGGGGGGGCCCTCCTACGAGCAGTACTTC.

The rearrangement uses TRBV19 and TRBJ1-2; tentative D call: TRBD1 (5 bases). This CDR3 comprises 14 residues. The germline V gene has CDR1 LNHDA and CDR2 SQIVND (reference sequence). Trimming stripped 10 bases from V and 2 bases from J, with 17 bases between. The CDR3 spells CATRPGDGNYGYTF. The CDR3 DNA reads TGTGCCACCCGCCCGGGGGACGGAAACTATGGCTACACCTTC.

The chain links TRBV7-6 to TRBJ2-5, with TRBD2 as a possible D gene (5 bases). The germline CDR1 and CDR2 sequences are SGHVS and FNYEAQ. Trimming stripped 3 bases from V and 11 bases from J, with 16 bases between. The CDR3 is made up of 13 amino acids. CDR3 sequence (DNA): TGTGCCAGCAGCTTTGGAGGAGCCCCACGTCAGTACTTC. It yields the protein CASSFGGAPRQYF.

The V gene is TRBV5-6, the J gene TRBJ2-1; TRBD2 matches at 8 bases. Trimming took 0 bases from V and 4 from J; bases not matched to a gene: 6. Germline V gene lookup returns CDR1 SGHDT and CDR2 YYEEEE. This CDR3 has 16 residues. The chain's CDR3 is CASSLEIAGQYNEQFF. CDR3 DNA: TGTGCCAGCAGCTTGGAGATAGCGGGGCAGTACAATGAGCAGTTCTTC.

V gene TRBV3-1 (or the pseudogene TRBV3-2) combines with J gene TRBJ2-1; 12 bases agree with TRBD2. Germline V gene sequence: CDR1 LGHDT, CDR2 YNNKEL (reference sequence). The trim removed 8 bases at V and 10 bases at J, leaving 3 bases unmatched. The CDR3 is 12 amino acids. For the CDR3, the DNA is TGTGCCAGCCGAACTAGCGGGAGGGAGCAGTTCTTC. It codes for CASRTSGREQFF.

This clone was detected once. The J gene is TRBJ2-1, the V gene TRBV5-1, with a weak D call TRBD2 (5 bases). In germline, CDR1 is SGHRS, CDR2 YFSETQ. Trimming shortened V by 2 bases and J by 3 bases, and 12 bases separated the two germline ends. The CDR3 is 15 residues long. The CDR3 loop reads CASSLLPSSYNEQFF. The CDR3 coding sequence is TGCGCCAGCAGCTTACTGCCTAGCAGCTACAATGAGCAGTTCTTC.